This TCR beta chain was identified during a study of blood T cell repertoires in COVID-19. Whole-study context: T cells, B-cell-depleted T cells, or PBMCs provided the cDNA or gDNA that served as material.

Original processing notes: From reference gene primer amplification, estimates of nucleated cell counts were derived. Only in-frame clones appear in the TCRdb table, and some are missing; sequencing was by immunoSEQ multiplex PCR. V and J calls and clone size are given by that table; D and trimming were obtained from the DNA. The sample gives over 150,000 clones, approximately 86% of which show up once; 5.5% to 8% is in the top ten. This CDR3 contains 14 residues. The J segment lost 0 bases and the V segment lost 8 bases, leaving 5 bases of the junction unmatched. CDR1 and CDR2 from the germline V gene are LNHDA and SQIVND (reference sequence).

This rearrangement joins TRBV19 to TRBJ1-1, with TRBD1 identical over 8 bases. This clonotype was sampled from an elderly man with COVID-19, enrolled during active disease. The material sequenced was peripheral blood. The CDR3 protein is CASETGGVNTEAFF. The CDR3 nucleotides are TGTGCCAGTGAAACAGGGGGAGTGAACACTGAAGCTTTCTTT.